This entry lists 3 T cell receptor beta chains sequenced from one sample in a study of blood T cell repertoires in COVID-19. Using immunoSEQ multiplex PCR, the repertoire was profiled, and TCRdb retains in-frame clones only, with some absent. The sample records about 180,000 clones, roughly 86% being singletons. The specimen was PBMCs or T cells enriched from blood (not recorded which). These TCRs come from a woman aged 25 to 39 who had recovered from COVID-19.

The rearrangement uses TRBV13 and TRBJ2-5; TRBD2 matches at 8 bases. The CDR3 covers 15 residues. CDR1 and CDR2 from the germline V gene are PRHDT and FYEKMQ (reference sequence). Unmatched junction bases numbered 5, after V lost 0 bases and J lost 5 bases. CDR3 in amino acids: CASSLGPGGGETQYF. In DNA, the CDR3 is TGTGCCAGCAGCTTAGGCCCGGGAGGGGGGGAGACCCAGTACTTC.

The V gene is TRBV14, the J gene TRBJ2-2; D is unclear. The V end lost 4 bases, the J end lost 1 base, and 7 bases lay between the germline ends. The CDR3 extends over 14 amino acids. Germline V CDR1 and CDR2: SGHDN, FVKESK. CDR3 sequence: CASSLRQNTGELFF. CDR3 DNA: TGTGCCAGCAGCCTACGACAGAACACCGGGGAGCTGTTTTTT.

The chain has TRBV27 and TRBJ2-3, with a weak D call TRBD2 (6 bases). Deletions cut 7 bases from V and 4 bases from J, with 24 bases between. Germline V gene lookup returns CDR1 MNHEY and CDR2 SMNVEV (reference sequence). The CDR3 sequence is 17 residues long. This CDR3 reads CASKVAGPRRSADTQYF. DNA for the CDR3: TGTGCCAGCAAGGTCGCGGGGCCTAGGAGGTCGGCAGATACGCAGTATTTT.